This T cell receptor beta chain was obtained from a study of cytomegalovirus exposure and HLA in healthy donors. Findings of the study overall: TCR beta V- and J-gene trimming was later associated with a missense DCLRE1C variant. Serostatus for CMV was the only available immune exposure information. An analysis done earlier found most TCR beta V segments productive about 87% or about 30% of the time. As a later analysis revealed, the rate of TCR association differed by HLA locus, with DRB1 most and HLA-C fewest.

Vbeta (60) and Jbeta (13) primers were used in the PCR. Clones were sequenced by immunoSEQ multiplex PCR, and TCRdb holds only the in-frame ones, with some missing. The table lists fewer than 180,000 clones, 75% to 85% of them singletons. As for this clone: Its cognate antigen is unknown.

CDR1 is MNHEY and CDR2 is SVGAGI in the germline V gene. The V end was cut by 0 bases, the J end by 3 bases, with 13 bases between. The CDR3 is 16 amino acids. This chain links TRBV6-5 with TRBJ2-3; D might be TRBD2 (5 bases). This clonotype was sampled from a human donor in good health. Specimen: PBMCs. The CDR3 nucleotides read TGTGCCAGCAGTTACTCAGAAGGGAGTGGGACAGATACGCAGTATTTT. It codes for CASSYSEGSGTDTQYF.